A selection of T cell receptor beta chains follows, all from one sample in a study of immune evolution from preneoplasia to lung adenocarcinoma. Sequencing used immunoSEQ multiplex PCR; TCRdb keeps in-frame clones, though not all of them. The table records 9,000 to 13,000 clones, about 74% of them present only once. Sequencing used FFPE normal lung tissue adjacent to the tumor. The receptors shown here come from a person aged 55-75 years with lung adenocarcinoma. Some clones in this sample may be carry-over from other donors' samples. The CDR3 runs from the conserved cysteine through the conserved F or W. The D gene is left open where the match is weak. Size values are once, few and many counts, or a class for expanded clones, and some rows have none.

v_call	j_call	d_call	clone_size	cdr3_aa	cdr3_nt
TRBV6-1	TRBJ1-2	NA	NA	CASSQEFIYGYTF	TGTGCCAGCAGTCAGGAGTTTATCTATGGCTACACCTTC
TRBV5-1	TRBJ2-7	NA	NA	CASSLQGFSEQYF	TGCGCCAGCAGCTTACAGGGTTTTAGCGAGCAGTACTTC
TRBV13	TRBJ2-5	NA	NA	CASSLGSGTGKETQYF	TGTGCCAGCAGCTTAGGCTCGGGAACAGGGAAAGAGACCCAGTACTTC
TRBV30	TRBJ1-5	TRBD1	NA	CAWSNPDRSNQPQHF	TGTGCCTGGAGTAACCCGGACAGGAGCAATCAGCCCCAGCATTTT
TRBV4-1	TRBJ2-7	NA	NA	CASSQAPPLINEQYF	TGCGCCAGCAGCCAAGCCCCACCATTGATCAACGAGCAGTACTTC
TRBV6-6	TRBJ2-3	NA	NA	CASSYSRDTQYF	TGTGCCAGCAGTTACTCGAGAGATACGCAGTATTTT
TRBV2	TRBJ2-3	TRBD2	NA	CASSAGTGEGTQYF	TGTGCCAGCAGTGCTGGGACCGGGGAGGGTACGCAGTATTTT
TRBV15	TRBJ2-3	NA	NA	CATSPGLPTDTQYF	TGTGCCACTAGCCCGGGACTCCCCACAGATACGCAGTATTTT
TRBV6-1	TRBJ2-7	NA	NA	CASSERGSSYEQYF	TGTGCCAGCAGTGAACGGGGGAGCTCCTACGAGCAGTACTTC
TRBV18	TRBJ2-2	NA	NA	CASSPRDRTGELFF	TGTGCCAGCTCACCCCGGGACCGCACCGGGGAGCTGTTTTTT
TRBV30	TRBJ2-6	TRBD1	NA	CAWSAGGSGANVLTF	TGTGCCTGGAGTGCAGGGGGCTCTGGGGCCAACGTCCTGACTTTC
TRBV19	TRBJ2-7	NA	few	CASSPQGFSYEQYF	TGTGCCAGTAGCCCCCAGGGTTTTTCCTACGAGCAGTACTTC
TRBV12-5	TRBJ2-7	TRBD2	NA	CASGLTRLAGEYEQYF	TGTGCTAGTGGTTTGACCCGACTAGCGGGAGAATACGAGCAGTACTTC
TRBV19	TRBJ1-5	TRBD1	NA	CASRTGQGDNQPQHF	TGTGCCAGTAGAACCGGACAGGGGGACAATCAGCCCCAGCATTTT
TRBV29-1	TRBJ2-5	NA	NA	CSAGLQETQYF	TGCAGCGCCGGACTGCAAGAGACCCAGTACTTC
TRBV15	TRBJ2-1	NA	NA	CATSPTGGVDEQFF	TGTGCCACCAGCCCGACAGGAGGGGTCGACGAGCAGTTCTTC
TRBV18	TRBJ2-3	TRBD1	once	CASSPPGQGSDTQYF	TGTGCCAGCTCACCTCCGGGACAGGGATCAGATACGCAGTATTTT
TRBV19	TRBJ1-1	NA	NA	CASRELGQNTEAFF	TGTGCCAGTAGAGAATTGGGGCAGAACACTGAAGCTTTCTTT
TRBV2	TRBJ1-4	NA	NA	CASSEQLEKLFF	TGTGCCAGCAGTGAACAGTTGGAAAAACTGTTTTTT
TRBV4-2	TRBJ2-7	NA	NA	CASSQEGYEQYF	TGTGCCAGCAGCCAAGAGGGATACGAGCAGTACTTC